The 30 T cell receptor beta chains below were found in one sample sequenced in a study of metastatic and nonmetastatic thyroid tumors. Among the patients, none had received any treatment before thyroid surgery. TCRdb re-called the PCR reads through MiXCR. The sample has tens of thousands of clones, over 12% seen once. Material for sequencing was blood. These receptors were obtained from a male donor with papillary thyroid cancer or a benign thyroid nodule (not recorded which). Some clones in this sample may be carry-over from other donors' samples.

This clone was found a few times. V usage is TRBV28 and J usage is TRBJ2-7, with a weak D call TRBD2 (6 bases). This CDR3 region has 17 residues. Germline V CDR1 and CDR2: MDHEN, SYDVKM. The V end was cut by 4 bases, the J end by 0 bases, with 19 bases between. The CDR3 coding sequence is TGTGCCAGCAGTTCCCCCGGGGGAGCGACCTCCTCCTACGAGCAGTACTTC. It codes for CASSSPGGATSSYEQYF.

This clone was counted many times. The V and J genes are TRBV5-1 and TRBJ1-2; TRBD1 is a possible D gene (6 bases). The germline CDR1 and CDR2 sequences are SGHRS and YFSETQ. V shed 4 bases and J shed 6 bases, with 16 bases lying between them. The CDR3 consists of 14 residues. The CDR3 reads CASSTGTMVDGYTF. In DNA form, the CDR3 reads TGCGCCAGCAGCACTGGGACAATGGTGGATGGCTACACCTTC. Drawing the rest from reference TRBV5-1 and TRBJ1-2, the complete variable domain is KAGVTQTPRYLIKTRGQQVTLSCSPISGHRSVSWYQQTPGQGLQFLFEYFSETQRNKGNFPGRFSGRQFSNSRSEMNVSTLELGDSALYLCASSTGTMVDGYTFGSGTRLTVV.

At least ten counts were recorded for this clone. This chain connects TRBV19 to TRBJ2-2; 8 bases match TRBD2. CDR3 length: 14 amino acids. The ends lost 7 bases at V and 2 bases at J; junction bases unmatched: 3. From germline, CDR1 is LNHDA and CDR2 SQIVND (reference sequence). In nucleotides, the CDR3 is TGTGCCAGTAAGACTAGCGCCAACACCGGGGAGCTGTTTTTT. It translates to CASKTSANTGELFF.

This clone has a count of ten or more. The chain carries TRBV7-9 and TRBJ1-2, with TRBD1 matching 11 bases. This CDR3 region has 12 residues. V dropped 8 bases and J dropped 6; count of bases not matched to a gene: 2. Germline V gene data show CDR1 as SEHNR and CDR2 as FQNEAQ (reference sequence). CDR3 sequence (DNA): TGTGCCAGCGAGGGACAGGGGGATGGCTACACCTTC. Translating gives CASEGQGDGYTF.

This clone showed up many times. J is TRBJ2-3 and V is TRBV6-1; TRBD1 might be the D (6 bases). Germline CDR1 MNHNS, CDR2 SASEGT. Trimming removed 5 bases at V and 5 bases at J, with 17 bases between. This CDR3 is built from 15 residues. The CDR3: CASSYGTLGVDTQYF. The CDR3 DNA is TGTGCCAGCAGTTATGGGACACTAGGAGTAGATACGCAGTATTTT.

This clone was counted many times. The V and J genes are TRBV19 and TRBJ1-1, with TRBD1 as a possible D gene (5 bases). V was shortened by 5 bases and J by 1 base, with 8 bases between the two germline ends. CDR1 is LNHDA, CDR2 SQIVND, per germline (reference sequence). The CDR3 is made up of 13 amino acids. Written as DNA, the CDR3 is TGTGCCAGTAGTGAGGGACGGAACACTGAAGCTTTCTTT. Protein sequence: CASSEGRNTEAFF.

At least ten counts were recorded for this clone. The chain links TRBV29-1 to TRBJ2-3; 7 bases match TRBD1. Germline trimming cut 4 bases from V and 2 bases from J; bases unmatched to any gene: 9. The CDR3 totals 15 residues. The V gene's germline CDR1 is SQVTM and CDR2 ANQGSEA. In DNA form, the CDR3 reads TGCAGCGTTGGACCCGGGACAGCGAACACAGATACGCAGTATTTT. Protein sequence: CSVGPGTANTDTQYF.

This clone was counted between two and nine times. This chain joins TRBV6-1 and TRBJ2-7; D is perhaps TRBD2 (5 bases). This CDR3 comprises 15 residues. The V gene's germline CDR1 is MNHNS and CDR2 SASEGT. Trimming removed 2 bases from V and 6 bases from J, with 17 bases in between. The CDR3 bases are TGTGCCAGCAGTGAACGGGATCCTAGAGGCCCCGAGCAGTACTTC. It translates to CASSERDPRGPEQYF.

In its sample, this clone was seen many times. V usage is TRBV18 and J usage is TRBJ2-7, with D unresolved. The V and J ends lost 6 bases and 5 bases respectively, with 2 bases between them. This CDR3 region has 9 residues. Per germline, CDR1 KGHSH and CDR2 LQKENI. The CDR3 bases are TGTGCCAGCTCTCACGAGCAGTACTTC. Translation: CASSHEQYF.

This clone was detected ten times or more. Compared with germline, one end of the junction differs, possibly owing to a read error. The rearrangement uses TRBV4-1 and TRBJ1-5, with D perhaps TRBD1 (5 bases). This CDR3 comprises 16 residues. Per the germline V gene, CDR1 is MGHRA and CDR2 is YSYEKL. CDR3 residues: CASSQGPSRRGQPQHF. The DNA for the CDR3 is TGCGCCAGCAGTCAAGGCCCCTCAAGGAGGGGTCAGCCCCAGCATTTT.

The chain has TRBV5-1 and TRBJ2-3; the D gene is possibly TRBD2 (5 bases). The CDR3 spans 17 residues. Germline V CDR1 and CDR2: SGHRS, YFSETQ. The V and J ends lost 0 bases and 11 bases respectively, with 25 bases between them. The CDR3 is CASSLADGLLNTYMQYF. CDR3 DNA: TGCGCCAGCAGCTTGGCAGACGGACTCTTAAACACATATATGCAGTATTTT.

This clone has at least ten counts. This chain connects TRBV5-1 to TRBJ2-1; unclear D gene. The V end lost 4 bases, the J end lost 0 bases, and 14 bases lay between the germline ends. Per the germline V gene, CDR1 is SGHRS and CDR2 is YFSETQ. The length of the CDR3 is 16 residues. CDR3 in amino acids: CASSRLPKSSYNEQFF. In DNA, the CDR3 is TGCGCCAGCAGCCGTCTACCCAAGAGCTCCTACAATGAGCAGTTCTTC.

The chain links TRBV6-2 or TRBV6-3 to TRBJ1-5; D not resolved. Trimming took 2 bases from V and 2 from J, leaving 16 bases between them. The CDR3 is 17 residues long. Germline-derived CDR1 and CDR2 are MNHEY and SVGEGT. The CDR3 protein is CASSYPCTVVGNQPQHF. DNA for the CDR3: TGTGCCAGCAGTTACCCTTGCACAGTGGTCGGCAATCAGCCCCAGCATTTT.

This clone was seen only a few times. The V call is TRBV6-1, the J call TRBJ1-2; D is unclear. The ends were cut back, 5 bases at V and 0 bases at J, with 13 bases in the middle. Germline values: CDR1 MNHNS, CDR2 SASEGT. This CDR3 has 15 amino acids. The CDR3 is CASSTRRTSNYGYTF. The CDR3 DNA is TGTGCCAGCAGTACGCGCCGGACCTCTAACTATGGCTACACCTTC.

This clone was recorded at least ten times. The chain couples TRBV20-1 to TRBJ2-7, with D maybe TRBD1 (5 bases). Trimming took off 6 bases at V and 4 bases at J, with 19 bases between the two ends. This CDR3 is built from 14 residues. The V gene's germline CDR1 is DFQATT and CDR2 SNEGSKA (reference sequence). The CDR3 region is CSAPVAGKDYEQYF. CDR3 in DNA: TGCAGTGCCCCGGTTGCAGGGAAGGATTACGAGCAGTACTTC.

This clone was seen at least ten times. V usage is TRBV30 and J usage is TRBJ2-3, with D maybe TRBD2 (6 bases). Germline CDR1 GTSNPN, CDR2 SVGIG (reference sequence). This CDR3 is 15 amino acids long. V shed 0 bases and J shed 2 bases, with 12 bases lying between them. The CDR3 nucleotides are TGTGCCTGGAGTGTGATAGCGGACTTCACAGATACGCAGTATTTT. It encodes CAWSVIADFTDTQYF.

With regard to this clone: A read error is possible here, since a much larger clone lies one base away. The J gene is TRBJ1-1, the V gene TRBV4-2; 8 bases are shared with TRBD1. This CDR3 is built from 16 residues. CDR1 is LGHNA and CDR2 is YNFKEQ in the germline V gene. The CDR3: CAISQAFVGQGGGAFF. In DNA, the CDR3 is TGTGCCATCAGCCAAGCTTTTGTTGGACAGGGTGGGGGAGCTTTCTTT.

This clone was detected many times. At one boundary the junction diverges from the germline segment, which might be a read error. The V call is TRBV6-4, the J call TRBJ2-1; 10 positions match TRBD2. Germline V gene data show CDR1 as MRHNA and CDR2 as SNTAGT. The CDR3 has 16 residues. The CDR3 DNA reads TGTGCCAGCAGTGACTCTACTAGCGGGGAAGCCAATGAGCGGTTCTTC. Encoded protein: CASSDSTSGEANERFF.

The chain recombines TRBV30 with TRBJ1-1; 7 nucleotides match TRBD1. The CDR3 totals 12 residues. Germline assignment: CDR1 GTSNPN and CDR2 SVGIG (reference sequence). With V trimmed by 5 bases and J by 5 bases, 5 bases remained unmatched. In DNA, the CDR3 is TGTGCCTGGGGCCACAGGGGTACTGAAGCTTTCTTT. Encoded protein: CAWGHRGTEAFF.

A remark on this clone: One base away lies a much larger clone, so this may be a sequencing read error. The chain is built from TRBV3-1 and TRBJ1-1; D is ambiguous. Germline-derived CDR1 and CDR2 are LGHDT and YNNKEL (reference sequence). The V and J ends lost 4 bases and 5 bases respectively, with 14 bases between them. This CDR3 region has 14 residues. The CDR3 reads CASSLRDSETEAFF. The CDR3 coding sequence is TGTGCCAGCAGCCTCCGGGATTCCGAGACTGAAGCTTTCTTT.

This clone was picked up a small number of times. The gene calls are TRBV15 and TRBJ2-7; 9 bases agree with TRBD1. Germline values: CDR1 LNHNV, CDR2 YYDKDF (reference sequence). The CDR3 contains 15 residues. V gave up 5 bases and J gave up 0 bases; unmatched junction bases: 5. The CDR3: CATSAGTGSSYEQYF. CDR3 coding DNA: TGTGCCACCAGCGCCGGGACAGGGAGCTCCTACGAGCAGTACTTC.

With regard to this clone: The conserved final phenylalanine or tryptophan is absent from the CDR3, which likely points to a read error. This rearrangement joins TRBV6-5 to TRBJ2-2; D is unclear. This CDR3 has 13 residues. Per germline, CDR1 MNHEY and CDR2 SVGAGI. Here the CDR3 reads CASSHKTTGELFL. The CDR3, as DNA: TGTGCCAGCAGTCACAAGACCACCGGTGAGCTGTTTCTT.

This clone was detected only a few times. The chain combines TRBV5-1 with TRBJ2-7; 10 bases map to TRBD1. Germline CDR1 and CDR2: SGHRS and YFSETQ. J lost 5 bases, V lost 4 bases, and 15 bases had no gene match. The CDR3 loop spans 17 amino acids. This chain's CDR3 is CASSVGQGVGLTHEQYF. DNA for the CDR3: TGCGCCAGCAGCGTTGGACAGGGGGTGGGCCTAACCCACGAGCAGTACTTC.

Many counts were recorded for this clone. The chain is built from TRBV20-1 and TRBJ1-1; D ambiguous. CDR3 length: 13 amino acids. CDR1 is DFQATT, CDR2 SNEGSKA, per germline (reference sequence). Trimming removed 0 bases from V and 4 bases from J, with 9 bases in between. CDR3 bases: TGCAGTGCTAGAGATCAAAGAGGCACTGAAGCTTTCTTT. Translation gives CSARDQRGTEAFF.

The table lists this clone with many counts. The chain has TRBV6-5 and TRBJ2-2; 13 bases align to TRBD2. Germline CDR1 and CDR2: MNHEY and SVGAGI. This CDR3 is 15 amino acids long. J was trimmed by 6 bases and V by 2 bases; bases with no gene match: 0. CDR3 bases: TGTGCCAGCAGTTACGGACTAGCGGGAGCCGGGGAGCTGTTTTTT. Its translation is CASSYGLAGAGELFF.

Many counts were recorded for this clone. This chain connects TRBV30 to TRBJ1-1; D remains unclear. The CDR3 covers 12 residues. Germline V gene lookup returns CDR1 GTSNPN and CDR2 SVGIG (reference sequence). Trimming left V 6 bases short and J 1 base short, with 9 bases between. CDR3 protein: CACQQSNTEAFF. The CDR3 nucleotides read TGTGCCTGTCAACAGTCGAACACTGAAGCTTTCTTT.

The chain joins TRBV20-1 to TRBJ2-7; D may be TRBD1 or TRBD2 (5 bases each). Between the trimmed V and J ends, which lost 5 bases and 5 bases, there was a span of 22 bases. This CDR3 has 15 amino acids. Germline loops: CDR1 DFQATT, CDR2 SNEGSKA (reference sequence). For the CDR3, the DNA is TGCAGTGCTGGGGACCCCTCCCCCCACGGGGACGAGCAGTACTTC. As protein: CSAGDPSPHGDEQYF.

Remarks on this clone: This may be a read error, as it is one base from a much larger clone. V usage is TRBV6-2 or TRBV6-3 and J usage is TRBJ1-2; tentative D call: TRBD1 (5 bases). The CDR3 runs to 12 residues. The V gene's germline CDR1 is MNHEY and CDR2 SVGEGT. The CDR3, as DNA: TGTGCCAGCAGTTACCTCAGGGCAGCGACTTCTTTC. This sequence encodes CASSYLRAATSF.

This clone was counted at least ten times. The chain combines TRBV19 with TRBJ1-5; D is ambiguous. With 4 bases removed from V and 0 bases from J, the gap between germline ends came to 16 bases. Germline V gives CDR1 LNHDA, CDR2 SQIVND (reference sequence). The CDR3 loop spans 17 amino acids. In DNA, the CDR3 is TGTGCCAGTAGTACCGGACGGTCATACCTTAGCAATCAGCCCCAGCATTTT. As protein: CASSTGRSYLSNQPQHF.

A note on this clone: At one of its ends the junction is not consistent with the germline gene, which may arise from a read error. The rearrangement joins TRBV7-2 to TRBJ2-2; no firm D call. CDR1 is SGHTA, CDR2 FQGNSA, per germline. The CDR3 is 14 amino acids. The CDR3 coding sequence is TGTGCCGGCAGCATCGACTCGAACACCTGGGAGCTGTTTTTT. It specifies CAGSIDSNTWELFF.